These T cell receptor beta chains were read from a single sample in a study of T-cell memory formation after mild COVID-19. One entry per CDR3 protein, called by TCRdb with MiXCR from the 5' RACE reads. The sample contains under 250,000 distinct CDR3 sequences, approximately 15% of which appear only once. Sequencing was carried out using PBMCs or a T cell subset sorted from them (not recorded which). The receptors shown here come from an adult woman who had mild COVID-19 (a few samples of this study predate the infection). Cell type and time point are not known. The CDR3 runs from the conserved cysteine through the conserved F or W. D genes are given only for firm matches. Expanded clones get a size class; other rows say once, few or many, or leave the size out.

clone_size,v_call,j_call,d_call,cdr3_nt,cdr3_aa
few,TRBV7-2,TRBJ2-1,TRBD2,TGTGCCAGCAGCCCGGAACCGGGACTAGCGAACAATGAGCAGTTCTTC,CASSPEPGLANNEQFF
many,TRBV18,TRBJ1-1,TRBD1,TGTGCCAGCTCTCACCATGGGGGACAGGAGAACACTGAAGCTTTCTTT,CASSHHGGQENTEAFF
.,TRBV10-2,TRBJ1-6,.,TGCGCCAGCAGTGACCCGGGGCGTTCACCCCTCCACTTT,CASSDPGRSPLHF
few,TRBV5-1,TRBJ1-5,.,TGCGCCAGCAGCCTGACTTGGGGGGCTAATCAGCCCCAGCATTTT,CASSLTWGANQPQHF
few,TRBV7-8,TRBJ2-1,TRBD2,TGTGCCAGCAGCTTCTCCCCACGGACTAGCGGGGGGGCAGGGTACAATGAGCAGTTCTTC,CASSFSPRTSGGAGYNEQFF
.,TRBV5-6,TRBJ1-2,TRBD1,TGTGCCAGCAGCTTGGTTGCGACAGGGGACTATGGCTACACCTTC,CASSLVATGDYGYTF
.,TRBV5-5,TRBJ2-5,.,TGTGCCAGCAGCTCGATCCCGGGGCAGGAAGAGACCCAGTACTTC,CASSSIPGQEETQYF
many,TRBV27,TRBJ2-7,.,TGTGCCAGCAGTTTAACCAGCCTAAGTGGTTACGAGCAGTACTTC,CASSLTSLSGYEQYF
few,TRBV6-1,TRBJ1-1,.,TGTGCCAGCAGTGAACTGAGGGGCACCGCGAACACTGAAGCTTTCTTT,CASSELRGTANTEAFF
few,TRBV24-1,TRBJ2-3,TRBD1,TGTGCCACCAGTGATCCCGGGACAGCCACAGATACGCAGTATTTT,CATSDPGTATDTQYF
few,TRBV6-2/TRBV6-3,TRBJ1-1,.,TGTGCCAGCTCCCCACAGAAAGGGGGGCAGGAGGCTGAAGCTTTCTTT,CASSPQKGGQEAEAFF
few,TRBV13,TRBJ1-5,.,TGTGCCAGCAGCTTAGGCCAGGGTGCCGTCGGGGGTCAGCCCCAGCATTTT,CASSLGQGAVGGQPQHF
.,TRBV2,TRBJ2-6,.,TGTGCCAGCAGTCCCTGGGTATCCGGGGCCAACGTCCTGACTTTC,CASSPWVSGANVLTF
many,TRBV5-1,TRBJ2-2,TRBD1,TGCGCCAGCAGCTTGGATGGACAGGTTACCGGGGAGCTGTTTTTT,CASSLDGQVTGELFF
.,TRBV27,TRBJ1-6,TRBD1,TGTGCCAGCAGTTCCCTCGGGACAGGCTATAATTCACCCCTCCACTTT,CASSSLGTGYNSPLHF
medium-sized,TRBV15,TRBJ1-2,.,TGTGCCACCAGCAGAGATCCCTACAGGGCAGACTATGGCTACACCTTC,CATSRDPYRADYGYTF
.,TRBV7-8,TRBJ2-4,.,TGTGCCAGCAGTCCCCAGGTCCTAAGTACCAAAAACATTCAGTACTTC,CASSPQVLSTKNIQYF
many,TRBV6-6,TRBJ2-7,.,TGTGCCAGCAGAACGACTGGTAGCTCCTACGAGCAGTACTTC,CASRTTGSSYEQYF
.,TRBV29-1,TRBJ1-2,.,TGCAGCGTTGAAGGGCAGGGAGGCAGCTACACCTTC,CSVEGQGGSYTF
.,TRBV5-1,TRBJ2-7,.,TGCGCCAGCAGCCAGGCCAGCTCCTACGAGCAGTACTTC,CASSQASSYEQYF
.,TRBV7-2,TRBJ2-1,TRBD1,TGTGCCAGCAGCTCCACAGGGGGGAATGAGCAGTTCTTC,CASSSTGGNEQFF
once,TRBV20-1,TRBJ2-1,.,TGCAGTGCTAGACGGACTGCCAGCTCCTACAATGAGCAGTTCTTC,CSARRTASSYNEQFF
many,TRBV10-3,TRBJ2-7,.,TGTGCCATCAGTTCCAGCCTAACCTACGAGCAGTACTTC,CAISSSLTYEQYF